The clone carrying this T cell receptor (beta chain) was seen more than once but under ten times. Antigen unknown. The data were taken from a study of Ad26.COV2.S vaccination and SARS-CoV-2 variants. The study's findings and limits: Vaccine recipients showed a spike-specific TCR breadth that was higher than in placebo recipients. The study found similar non-spike TCR breadth in vaccine and placebo recipients.

Only in-frame clones appear in the TCRdb table, and some are missing; sequencing was by immunoSEQ multiplex PCR. The sample yields some 390,000 clones, approximately 86% seen once. CDR1 is SNHLY and CDR2 is FYNNEI in the germline V gene. With V trimmed by 5 bases and J by 9 bases, 5 bases remained unmatched. This CDR3 spans 14 amino acids. Treatment reported: around 19 received Ad26.COV2.S at low or high dose, single or two shots; 5 received placebo; per-sample allocation not given. Samples were taken on day 63 after the first vaccine or placebo injection. Donor was an adult aged 18-55 years in Boston.

This sequence was found in a person aged 18 to 59 who received the Ad26.COV2.S COVID-19 vaccine or a placebo. The sequenced sample was peripheral blood, obtained in a trial of Ad26.COV2.S vaccine versus placebo. The chain is built from TRBV2 and TRBJ1-6; 9 nucleotides line up with TRBD1. CDR3 nucleotides: TGTGCCAGCAGTAAAGACAGGGGGGGTTCACCCCTCCACTTT. It encodes CASSKDRGGSPLHF.